This TCR beta chain was found in a study of CD8 T cells in ankylosing spondylitis. About this clonotype itself: What it binds is unknown.

A quantitative 5'-RACE method, one with molecular barcodes, was used to make TCR beta libraries. TCRdb re-called the 5' RACE reads with MiXCR, one entry per CDR3 protein. The table has 150,000 or so distinct CDR3 sequences, 18% seen once; the top ten hold about 7.6%. V shed 4 bases and J shed 0 bases, with 15 bases lying between them. From germline, CDR1 is SEHNR and CDR2 FQNEAQ (reference sequence). CDR3 length equals 16 residues. Study outcomes and limitations: There was reportedly significant enrichment of clones that were disease-linked in matched ankylosing spondylitis synovial fluid. Disease-linked clones bore a CD8+ phenotype, appearing relatively rarely in peripheral blood. Apparently characteristic of ankylosing spondylitis blood was a TCR beta motif (eight highly homologous variants).

The TCR originated in a male donor with ankylosing spondylitis or in good health (not recorded which). The V call is TRBV7-9, the J call TRBJ1-1; D is perhaps TRBD1 (5 bases). Material: blood, either unsorted or a sorted T cell fraction (not recorded which). CDR3 sequence: CASSSSDGAMNTEAFF. CDR3 DNA: TGTGCCAGCAGCTCGTCAGATGGGGCTATGAACACTGAAGCTTTCTTT.